The present TCR beta chain was sequenced within a study of T cell responses to AZD1222 COVID-19 vaccine listed by TCRdb under 2021. Broadly, across the study: AZD1222 recipients with second doses at about 4 weeks or about 12 weeks were pooled, because spike-specific TCR depth and breadth did not differ between schedules. A total of approximately 250 trial participants underwent TCR sequencing, of whom roughly 210 had received two doses of AZD1222 and approximately 25 had received two doses of the MenACWY control vaccine. Enrollment into the trials was organized by age into subgroups of 18-55, 56-69 and 70-plus years, and those subgroups contained around 150, 28 and 57 TCR-sequenced participants, respectively. Broader findings and caveats from the paper: Most participants were white British and females outnumbered males, and the authors suggested that clonal diversity may have been underestimated. Spike-specific TCR breadth and depth rose significantly after two AZD1222 doses compared with day 0 and with MenACWY recipients. CD4 TCRs associated with the vaccine covered the entire spike protein, and the dominant responses were in regions 160-218 and 743-854. Because no day 14 peak-response samples were available, the repertoires could be characterized only after the peak T cell response. Conclusions about previously exposed vaccinees are limited because only five or six AZD1222 recipients were SARS-CoV-2 seropositive at baseline. The 56-69-year group was small, and its depth increase did not reach significance, likely because of low power. Nearly half of unique spike-specific TCRs reportedly recognized epitopes outside regions mutated in the B.1.351 and B.1.1.7 variants.

The CDR3 sequence holds 16 residues, the cysteine and phenylalanine included. The read is trimmed to its CDR3 DNA, 48 bases read in frame from base 1. Looking up the germline V gene yields CDR1 SGHTS and CDR2 YDEGEE. The junction carries 18 bases between V and J, which are trimmed by 3 bases and 5 bases respectively. The sample's time point, from its label and the paper: baseline before first vaccination. Vaccinee samples came from UK trials COV001 and COV002, including a single-blind randomized controlled phase 2/3 trial of AZD1222 (ChAdOx1 nCoV-19) in healthy adults. For TCRbeta chain sequencing, PBMC samples from trial participants were taken at day 0 and at day 28 after the second dose. The CDR3 regions of human TCRbeta chains were subjected to immunosequencing. In the source study's methods: Repertoire TCRs were checked for matches against a reference library of SARS-CoV-2-specific TCRs that had been generated using the MIRA antigen-specificity platform. Breadth was defined as the fraction of unique TCRs that were SARS-CoV-2-associated. Depth was defined as the fraction of total T cells that were SARS-CoV-2-associated. Using the MIRA data, each spike-specific TCR was mapped to the spike region that the TCR reacts to and placed in a CD4 or CD8 class. Log10-transformed breadth and depth values were compared by one-way ANOVA with Sidak's multiple comparisons tests. In TCRdb, the immuneACCESS table is reduced to in-frame sequences with V and J assigned. These tables do not hold every clone; where another copy was compared, an unresolved V gene accounts for under half, and the others remain unexplained. D and trimming come from the DNA, and the V and J calls and clone size come from that table. The sample profile shows roughly 140,000 clones; 75% to 90% of them were found once. Approximately 1.5% of the sample is in the top ten clones.

A note on this clone: Its antigen is still unknown. No quality values exist for individual bases; no much larger clone is one base distant.

The sequence joins TRBV5-8 to TRBJ1-5; TRBD1 might be the D gene, on 5 matching bases. Sequencing used peripheral blood, obtained on day 0 of AZD1222 vaccination. The receptor was isolated from an adult in good health. The CDR3 protein sequence reads: CASSSGNGAVYQPQHF. In nucleotides, the sequence is TGTGCCAGCAGCTCTGGGAACGGGGCAGTTTATCAGCCCCAGCATTTT. Extended through the reference TRBV5-8 and TRBJ1-5 proteins, this CDR3 yields the full variable domain: EAGVTQSPTHLIKTRGQQATLRCSPISGHTSVYWYQQALGLGLQFLLWYDEGEERNRGNFPPRFSGRQFPNYSSELNVNALELEDSALYLCASSSGNGAVYQPQHFGDGTRLSIL.